A selection of T cell receptor beta chains follows, all from one sample in a study of CD8 T cells in Susac syndrome. TCRdb ran MiXCR on the immunoSEQ multiplex PCR reads and lists one entry per CDR3 protein. The sample carries 150,000 to 200,000 distinct CDR3 sequences, under 97% recorded once. Sequenced input: CD4+ T cells from PBMCs. These TCRs come from a human donor with multiple sclerosis. The CDR3 runs from the conserved cysteine through the conserved F or W. D genes are given only for firm matches. The size entry is marked missing in some rows and otherwise reads once, few, many or a size class.

V	J	size	D	CDR3	DNA
TRBV12-5	TRBJ2-5	.	TRBD2	CATAGGSETQYF	TGTGCTACCGCGGGGGGTTCAGAGACCCAGTACTTC
TRBV27	TRBJ1-1	.	TRBD1	CASSLTGLTEAFF	TGTGCCAGCAGTTTGACAGGGCTCACTGAAGCTTTCTTT
TRBV7-2	TRBJ1-2	.	TRBD1	CASSFPGQGIGYTF	TGTGCCAGCAGCTTCCCCGGACAGGGCATAGGCTACACCTTC
TRBV27	TRBJ2-5	.	.	CASRSRPEETQYF	TGTGCCAGCAGGAGTCGGCCAGAAGAGACCCAGTACTTC
TRBV7-2	TRBJ1-6	.	TRBD1	CASSLGDRGYNSPLHF	TGTGCCAGCAGCTTAGGGGACAGGGGATACAATTCACCCCTCCACTTT
TRBV7-6	TRBJ1-5	.	.	CASSASRADGNQPQHF	TGTGCCAGCAGCGCCTCGCGGGCTGACGGGAATCAGCCCCAGCATTTT
TRBV5-1	TRBJ2-1	.	.	CASYDNYNEQFF	TGCGCCAGCTACGACAATTACAATGAGCAGTTCTTC
TRBV29-1	TRBJ1-2	few	.	CSGQDPYGYTF	TGCAGCGGACAGGACCCATATGGCTACACCTTC
TRBV20-1	TRBJ2-7	.	.	CSASGHEGQLYEQYF	TGCAGTGCGTCGGGCCACGAGGGGCAGCTCTACGAGCAGTACTTC
TRBV7-3	TRBJ2-3	once	.	CASSLVGGTQYF	TGTGCCAGCAGCTTAGTTGGGGGTACGCAGTATTTT
TRBV5-1	TRBJ1-1	.	TRBD1	CASSSQGVWTEAFF	TGCGCCAGCAGCTCACAGGGGGTTTGGACTGAAGCTTTCTTT
TRBV12-3/TRBV12-4	TRBJ1-1	.	.	CASSLRSGTLEAFF	TGTGCCAGCAGTTTGAGATCCGGGACACTAGAAGCTTTCTTT
TRBV4-1	TRBJ2-4	.	.	CASSQARGIQYF	TGCGCCAGCAGCCAAGCTCGGGGTATTCAGTACTTC
TRBV30	TRBJ1-1	.	TRBD1	CAWKDRGTEAFF	TGTGCCTGGAAGGACAGGGGCACTGAAGCTTTCTTT
TRBV5-1	TRBJ2-5	.	TRBD2	CASSLAAGGVQETQYF	TGCGCCAGCAGCTTGGCGGCGGGGGGTGTCCAAGAGACCCAGTACTTC
TRBV4-3	TRBJ1-5	.	.	CASSQEYRGSNQPQHF	TGCGCCAGCAGCCAAGAGTATAGGGGTAGCAATCAGCCCCAGCATTTT
TRBV20-1	TRBJ1-2	.	.	CSAPPEGYGYTF	TGCAGTGCTCCCCCTGAGGGCTATGGCTACACCTTC
TRBV24-1	TRBJ2-1	.	.	CATSDPPYNEQFF	TGTGCCACCAGTGATCCCCCTTACAATGAGCAGTTCTTC
TRBV5-1	TRBJ1-2	.	TRBD1	CASSLEAGTAQNYGYTF	TGCGCCAGCAGCTTGGAGGCCGGGACAGCACAGAACTATGGCTACACCTTC
TRBV7-2	TRBJ2-7	.	TRBD1	CASSHQTGGTSYEQYF	TGTGCCAGCAGCCACCAGACAGGGGGCACCTCCTACGAGCAGTACTTC
TRBV20-1	TRBJ2-5	.	.	CSVDRGETQYF	TGCAGTGTGGATAGAGGCGAGACCCAGTACTTC
TRBV20-1	TRBJ1-1	.	.	CSAALGVGYTEAFF	TGCAGTGCTGCCCTGGGGGTGGGGTACACTGAAGCTTTCTTT
TRBV19	TRBJ1-2	.	TRBD1	CASSIAGQTNYGYTF	TGTGCCAGTAGTATTGCGGGACAGACCAACTATGGCTACACCTTC
TRBV28	TRBJ1-6	.	.	CASSSRDRNSPLHF	TGTGCCAGCAGTTCCCGGGACCGAAATTCACCCCTCCACTTT
TRBV18	TRBJ2-5	.	.	CASSPPLGGYRETQYF	TGTGCCAGCTCACCACCGTTGGGGGGCTACCGAGAGACCCAGTACTTC